What follows are 24 T cell receptor beta chains derived from one specimen sequenced in a study of T cell responses to AZD1222 COVID-19 vaccine. TCRdb keeps only in-frame clones here, not all; method: immunoSEQ multiplex PCR. The table includes about 77,000 clones, more than 85% detected once. Sequenced here: peripheral blood, sampled 28 days after the second AZD1222 dose. The receptors here all came from an adult who received the AZD1222 COVID-19 vaccine.

The chain has TRBV9 and TRBJ2-1, with TRBD2 identical over 8 bases. V lost 0 bases and J lost 3; bases outside the gene matches: 8. CDR3 length: 17 amino acids. Looked up from germline, CDR1 is SGDLS and CDR2 is YYNGEE. This chain's CDR3 is CASSVATGLVYYNEQFF. DNA for the CDR3: TGTGCCAGCAGCGTAGCTACGGGACTAGTGTACTACAATGAGCAGTTCTTC.

The chain carries TRBV10-3 and TRBJ1-2; D unclear. Germline CDR1 reads ENHRY; CDR2 reads SYGVKD. Between the trimmed V and J ends, which lost 5 bases and 4 bases, there was a span of 17 bases. The CDR3 is made up of 15 amino acids. The CDR3, as DNA: TGTGCCATCAGTACCAATTTAGCGGACCGCTATGGCTACACCTTC. This codes for CAISTNLADRYGYTF.

The chain uses TRBV3-1 (or the pseudogene TRBV3-2) and TRBJ2-1; TRBD2 matches 11 bases. CDR1 and CDR2 (germline): LGHDT, YNNKEL (reference sequence). V gave up 1 base and J gave up 9 bases; unmatched junction bases: 8. This CDR3 contains 16 residues. In DNA form, the CDR3 reads TGTGCCAGCAGCCAAGGGATAGCGGGAGGGCAAGGTGAGCAGTTCTTC. It specifies CASSQGIAGGQGEQFF.

This clone was counted a single time. The chain links TRBV7-2 to TRBJ1-1; D is uncertain. Trimming took 2 bases from V and 4 from J, leaving 14 bases between them. Germline-derived CDR1 and CDR2 are SGHTA and FQGNSA. The CDR3 runs 15 residues. CDR3 protein: CASSLSKLRATEAFF. CDR3 coding DNA: TGTGCCAGCAGCTTAAGTAAGTTAAGGGCCACTGAAGCTTTCTTT.

The gene calls are TRBV2 and TRBJ1-5, with 7 bases aligning to TRBD1. Germline CDR1 and CDR2: SNHLY and FYNNEI. Unmatched junction bases numbered 3, after V lost 6 bases and J lost 1 base. CDR3 length: 14 amino acids. As DNA, the CDR3 is TGTGCCAGCAGGACAGGGACCAGCAATCAGCCCCAGCATTTT. Translation: CASRTGTSNQPQHF.

This sequence joins TRBV11-2 and TRBJ1-3; D is undetermined. The V end was cut by 2 bases, the J end by 14 bases, with 16 bases between. Germline loops: CDR1 SGHAT, CDR2 FQNNGV. CDR3 length equals 13 residues. DNA for the CDR3: TGTGCCAGCAGCTTAATAGAGGCCGCACCAGTATATTTT. It specifies CASSLIEAAPVYF.

The chain links TRBV5-5 to TRBJ2-5; D uncertain. With 0 bases removed from V and 2 bases from J, the gap between germline ends came to 8 bases. The CDR3 loop spans 14 amino acids. Germline values: CDR1 SGHKS, CDR2 YYEKEE (reference sequence). DNA of the CDR3: TGTGCCAGCAGCTTGGTCCCAGATCAAGAGACCCAGTACTTC. This encodes CASSLVPDQETQYF.

The V and J genes are TRBV23-1 and TRBJ1-5, with D possibly TRBD1 on 5 matching bases. TRBV23-1 is an ORF for which the function is uncertain. V gave up 3 bases and J gave up 4 bases, with 13 bases separating them. This CDR3 has 15 residues. The CDR3 DNA is TGCGCCAGCAGTCAGGCAGGGCGCCTAAATCAGCCCCAGCATTTT. Translating it yields CASSQAGRLNQPQHF.

This rearrangement joins TRBV18 to TRBJ1-2; no firm D call. The CDR3 contains 15 residues. Deletions cut 2 bases from V and 7 bases from J, with 17 bases between. Germline CDR1 reads KGHSH; CDR2 reads LQKENI. The CDR3 protein is CASSPERHPTGGYTF. DNA of the CDR3: TGTGCCAGCTCACCAGAAAGACACCCAACGGGTGGCTACACCTTC.

The chain employs TRBV2 and TRBJ1-5, with TRBD1 matching over 7 bases. Germline values: CDR1 SNHLY, CDR2 FYNNEI. The CDR3 has 16 residues. J was trimmed by 4 bases and V by 7 bases; bases with no gene match: 13. In DNA form, the CDR3 reads TGTGCCAGCACCCATCTCACAGGGGTAGGGAATCAGCCCCAGCATTTT. Residues: CASTHLTGVGNQPQHF.

The rearrangement uses TRBV28 and TRBJ1-5; D might be TRBD1 (5 bases). This CDR3 spans 13 amino acids. The V gene lost 5 bases and the J gene lost 4 bases, with 9 bases spanning the gap. Germline-derived CDR1 and CDR2 are MDHEN and SYDVKM. The CDR3 DNA follows: TGTGCCAGCAGTCGACAGATTAATCAGCCCCAGCATTTT. Its translation is CASSRQINQPQHF.

The CDR3 sequence is CASSEFLPPEAFF. The CDR3 DNA reads TGTGCCAGCAGTGAATTTCTCCCTCCTGAAGCTTTCTTT. The V call is TRBV6-1, the J call TRBJ1-1; D is uncertain. This CDR3 has 13 residues. Looked up from germline, CDR1 is MNHNS and CDR2 is SASEGT. Trimming removed 2 bases at V and 6 bases at J, with 10 bases between.

The chain has TRBV7-9 and TRBJ2-7; tentatively, D is TRBD2 (6 bases). This CDR3 is 17 amino acids long. V was trimmed by 5 bases and J by 1 base, leaving 21 bases between them. Per germline, CDR1 SEHNR and CDR2 FQNEAQ (reference sequence). This chain's CDR3 is CASSPPISGTLSYEQYF. The CDR3 DNA reads TGTGCCAGCAGCCCACCCATCTCAGGGACTCTTTCCTACGAGCAGTACTTC.

This clone was found many times. Other DNA sequences in this sample translate to the same CDR3. This chain connects TRBV7-9 to TRBJ2-7, with D tentatively TRBD2 (5 bases). The V gene lost 7 bases and the J gene lost 4 bases, with 11 bases spanning the gap. The CDR3 contains 12 residues. Germline CDR1 and CDR2: SEHNR and FQNEAQ (reference sequence). The DNA for the CDR3 is TGTGCCAGCACCCGAGGGAATTACGAGCAGTACTTC. This gives the protein CASTRGNYEQYF.

The rearrangement links TRBV19 to TRBJ2-3; 9 bases are a match to TRBD1. The CDR3 extends over 16 amino acids. V shed 7 bases, J shed 0 bases, and the junction held 8 bases outside the gene matches. Germline values: CDR1 LNHDA, CDR2 SQIVND (reference sequence). CDR3 amino acids: CASKDRGSSSTDTQYF. CDR3 in DNA: TGTGCCAGTAAGGACAGGGGCTCCTCTAGCACAGATACGCAGTATTTT. Full variable domain (remainder filled in from reference TRBV19 and TRBJ2-3): DGGITQSPKYLFRKEGQNVTLSCEQNLNHDAMYWYRQDPGQGLRLIYYSQIVNDFQKGDIAEGYSVSREKKESFPLTVTSAQKNPTAFYLCASKDRGSSSTDTQYFGPGTRLTVL.

CDR3 in amino acids: CASSVDANQETQYF. In DNA form, the CDR3 reads TGTGCCAGCAGCGTAGACGCGAACCAAGAGACCCAGTACTTC. The chain couples TRBV9 to TRBJ2-5; no clear D gene. The CDR3 extends over 14 amino acids. Germline CDR1 reads SGDLS; CDR2 reads YYNGEE. V was cut by 0 bases and J by 0 bases, with 6 bases left in between.

The chain links TRBV29-1 to TRBJ2-1; 9 bases agree with TRBD1. Germline V gene lookup returns CDR1 SQVTM and CDR2 ANQGSEA. Trimming removed 7 bases from V and 5 bases from J; junction bases left unmatched: 6. This CDR3 is built from 13 residues. CDR3 residues: CSADRTGDNEQFF. DNA for the CDR3: TGCAGCGCCGACCGGACAGGGGACAATGAGCAGTTCTTC.

This clone was seen only a few times. This chain joins TRBV11-3 and TRBJ2-3; D remains unclear. V lost 1 base and J 1 base, leaving 6 bases between the germline ends. Germline CDR1 is SGHNT and CDR2 is YENEEA. This CDR3 has 14 amino acids. The CDR3 sequence: CASSLAGRTDTQYF. The DNA of the CDR3 is TGTGCCAGCAGCTTAGCGGGTCGCACAGATACGCAGTATTTT.

The chain combines TRBV9 with TRBJ2-2; 10 bases align to TRBD2. The junction had 8 bases not matched to a gene; V was cut back by 5 bases and J by 1 base. Germline CDR1 is SGDLS and CDR2 is YYNGEE. This CDR3 has 17 amino acids. The CDR3 loop reads CASRGASGSGNTGELFF. Here the CDR3 DNA reads TGTGCCAGCAGGGGGGCTAGCGGGAGCGGGAACACCGGGGAGCTGTTTTTT.

The chain combines TRBV18 with TRBJ1-6; weak D call: TRBD1 (5 bases). The CDR3 runs to 14 residues. Per the germline V gene, CDR1 is KGHSH and CDR2 is LQKENI. V lost 6 bases to trimming and J lost 2 bases, with 8 bases between them. In nucleotides, the CDR3 is TGTGCCAGCTCCCTAGGGGCCTATAATTCACCCCTCCACTTT. Protein: CASSLGAYNSPLHF.

In DNA, the CDR3 is TGTGCCAGCAGCCGACTACAGGGTGGAACTAATGAAAAACTGTTTTTT. Residues: CASSRLQGGTNEKLFF. The V gene is TRBV3-1 (or the pseudogene TRBV3-2), the J gene TRBJ1-4, with a tentative D call TRBD1 (6 bases). CDR3 length equals 16 residues. V shed 4 bases and J shed 1 base, with 13 bases lying between them. CDR1 LGHDT and CDR2 YNNKEL come from the germline V gene (reference sequence).

This chain connects TRBV11-2 to TRBJ2-5; TRBD1 might be the D (5 bases). The germline V gene has CDR1 SGHAT and CDR2 FQNNGV. The CDR3 covers 14 residues. V was clipped by 2 bases and J by 4 bases, with 11 bases between them. This chain's CDR3 is CASSLQGWRETQYF. DNA for the CDR3: TGTGCCAGCAGCTTACAGGGTTGGCGAGAGACCCAGTACTTC. Looking up the rest from reference TRBV11-2 and TRBJ2-5 gives the full variable domain: EAGVAQSPRYKIIEKRQSVAFWCNPISGHATLYWYQQILGQGPKLLIQFQNNGVVDDSQLPKDRFSAERLKGVDSTLKIQPAKLEDSAVYLCASSLQGWRETQYFGPGTRLLVL.

This chain uses TRBV18 with TRBJ1-2; the match to TRBD1 covers 12 bases. The CDR3 consists of 15 residues. V shed 2 bases, J shed 7 bases, and the junction held 5 bases outside the gene matches. CDR1 and CDR2 (germline): KGHSH, LQKENI. CDR3 sequence (DNA): TGTGCCAGCTCACCAACGGGGACAGGGGGCTTTGGCTACACCTTC. Translation gives CASSPTGTGGFGYTF.

V and J are TRBV3-1 (or the pseudogene TRBV3-2) and TRBJ1-1, with TRBD1 as a possible D gene (6 bases). Per germline, CDR1 LGHDT and CDR2 YNNKEL (reference sequence). Deletions cut 4 bases from V and 5 bases from J, with 17 bases between. The CDR3 runs 15 residues. CDR3 residues: CASSPRGGGWTEAFF. CDR3 coding DNA: TGTGCCAGCAGCCCCCGAGGTGGGGGCTGGACTGAAGCTTTCTTT.